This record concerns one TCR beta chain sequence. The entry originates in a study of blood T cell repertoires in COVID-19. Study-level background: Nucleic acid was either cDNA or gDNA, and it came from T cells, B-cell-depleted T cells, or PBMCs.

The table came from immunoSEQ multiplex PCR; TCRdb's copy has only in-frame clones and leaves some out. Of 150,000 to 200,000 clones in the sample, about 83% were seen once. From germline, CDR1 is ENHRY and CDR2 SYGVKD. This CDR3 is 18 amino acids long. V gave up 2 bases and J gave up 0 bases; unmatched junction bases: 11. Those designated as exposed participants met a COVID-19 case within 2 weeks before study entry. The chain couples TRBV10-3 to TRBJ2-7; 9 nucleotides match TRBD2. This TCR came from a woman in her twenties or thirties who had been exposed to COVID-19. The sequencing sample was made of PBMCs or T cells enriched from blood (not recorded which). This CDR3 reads CAISEPGTSWASSYEQYF. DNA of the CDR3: TGTGCCATCAGTGAGCCCGGGACTAGCTGGGCCAGCTCCTACGAGCAGTACTTC.